This entry concerns a single TCR beta chain. What it recognizes is unknown. TCRbeta library preparation incorporated unique molecular identifiers. From the PCR reads, TCRdb called clonotypes with MiXCR, one entry per CDR3 protein. The sample lists about 980,000 distinct CDR3 sequences, roughly 29% occurring once. This sample was included in a study of T-cell reconstitution after alpha-beta-depleted transplantation in children. Study-wide results and caveats: Some patients' high day-60 TCRbeta diversity was attributed to recipient cells surviving conditioning. At around two months after transplant, the alpha-beta T cells were reportedly derived from several hundred expanded clones that came from non-depleted graft cells. Counts and diversity of T cells one year after transplant came mostly from newly produced T cells.

The input for sequencing was PBMCs, mostly from graft donor cells, taken 360 days after TCRalphabeta/CD19-depleted stem cell transplant. The receptor was isolated from a boy younger than two who had a stem cell transplant for SCID, so the T cells may come from the graft donor.

Here the CDR3 reads CASGRGTGNPSRSGANVLTF. The CDR3 DNA reads as TGTGCCAGCGGAAGGGGGACAGGGAATCCTTCCCGCTCTGGGGCCAACGTCCTGACTTTC. The chain combines TRBV4-2 with TRBJ2-6, with 9 bases aligning to TRBD1. This CDR3 region has 20 residues. The V gene's germline CDR1 is LGHNA and CDR2 YNFKEQ. With V trimmed by 8 bases and J by 0 bases, 17 bases remained unmatched.